This T cell receptor beta chain emerged from a study of T cell repertoires in cytomegalovirus infection. TCRdb ran MiXCR on the reads and lists one entry per CDR3 protein. This sample yields 650,000 to 900,000 distinct CDR3 sequences, of which about 29% are seen a single time; around 13% belongs to the top ten. Germline values: CDR1 SEHNR, CDR2 FQNEAQ (reference sequence). J was trimmed by 4 bases and V by 1 base; bases with no gene match: 6. The CDR3 totals 16 residues. In the case of this clonotype: Antigen specificity is unknown.

Here the sequenced sample was cultured CD8+ T cells from PBMCs, taken from culture after CMV antigen stimulation. The receptor was derived from a human donor in good health (CMV status not recorded). Some clones in this sample may be carry-over from other donors' samples. This rearrangement joins TRBV7-9 to TRBJ1-3; 8 bases map to TRBD1. The CDR3 DNA is TGTGCCAGCAGCTTAGGGACAGGGATCACCGGAAACACCATATATTTT. It yields the protein CASSLGTGITGNTIYF.